This TCR beta chain derives from a study of blood T cells in healthy people across ages. Germline assignment: CDR1 SGHRS and CDR2 YFSETQ. The CDR3 sequence is 15 residues long. Between the trimmed V and J ends, which lost 0 bases and 5 bases, there was a span of 14 bases. Sample-barcoded 5' priming and a J-beta primer mix drove a second PCR of roughly 6 to 12 cycles. In TCRdb, the 5' RACE reads were re-called with MiXCR into one record per CDR3 protein. The sample shows approximately 810,000 distinct CDR3 sequences, around 26% of them seen only once. As regards this clonotype: Given a much more abundant clone one base away, this may be a read error.

Each sample had at least 7 million PBMCs isolated. Samples each yielded at least 5 micrograms of total RNA. The source material was blood. The chain has TRBV5-1 and TRBJ1-1; TRBD1 is a possible D gene (5 bases). The TCR comes from a woman older than 75 in good health. CDR3 nucleotide sequence: TGCGCCAGCAGCTTGGGGGGAGAACAGGAGACTGAAGCTTTCTTT. Its protein is CASSLGGEQETEAFF.